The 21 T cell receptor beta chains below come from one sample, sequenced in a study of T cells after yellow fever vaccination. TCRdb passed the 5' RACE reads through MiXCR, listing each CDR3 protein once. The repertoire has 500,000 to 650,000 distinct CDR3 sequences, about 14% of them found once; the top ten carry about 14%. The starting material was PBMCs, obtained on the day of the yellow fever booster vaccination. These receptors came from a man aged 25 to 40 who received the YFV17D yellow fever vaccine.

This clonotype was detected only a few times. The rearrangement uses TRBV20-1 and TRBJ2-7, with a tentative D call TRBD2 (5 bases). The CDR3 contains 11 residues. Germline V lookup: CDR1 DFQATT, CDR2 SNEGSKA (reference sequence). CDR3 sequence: CSPGNSYEQYF. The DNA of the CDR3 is TGCAGCCCCGGGAACTCCTACGAGCAGTACTTC.

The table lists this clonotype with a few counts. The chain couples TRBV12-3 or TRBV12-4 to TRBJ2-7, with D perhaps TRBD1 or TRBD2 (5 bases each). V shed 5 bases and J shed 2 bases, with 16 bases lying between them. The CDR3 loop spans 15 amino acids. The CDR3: CASSLRDLLAYEQYF. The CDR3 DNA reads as TGTGCCAGCAGTCTCAGGGACCTATTGGCCTACGAGCAGTACTTC.

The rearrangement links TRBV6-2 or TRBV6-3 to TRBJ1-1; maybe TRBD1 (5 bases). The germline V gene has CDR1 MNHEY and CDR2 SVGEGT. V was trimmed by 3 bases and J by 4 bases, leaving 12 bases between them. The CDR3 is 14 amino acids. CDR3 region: CASSYPETGTEAFF. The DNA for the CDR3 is TGTGCCAGCAGTTATCCCGAAACAGGCACTGAAGCTTTCTTT.

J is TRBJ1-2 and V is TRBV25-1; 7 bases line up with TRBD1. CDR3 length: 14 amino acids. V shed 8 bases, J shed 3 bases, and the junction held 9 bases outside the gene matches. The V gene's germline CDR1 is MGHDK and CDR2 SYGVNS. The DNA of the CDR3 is TGTGCCAGCGACACCGGGACAGCGGACTATGGCTACACCTTC. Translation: CASDTGTADYGYTF.

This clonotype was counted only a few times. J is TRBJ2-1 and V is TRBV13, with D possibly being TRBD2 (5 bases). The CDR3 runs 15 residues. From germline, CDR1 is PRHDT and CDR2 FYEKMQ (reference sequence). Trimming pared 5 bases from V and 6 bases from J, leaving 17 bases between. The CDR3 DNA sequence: TGTGCCAGCAGCCTAGAGGGCCTTGAGTTCAATGAGCAGTTCTTC. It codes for CASSLEGLEFNEQFF.

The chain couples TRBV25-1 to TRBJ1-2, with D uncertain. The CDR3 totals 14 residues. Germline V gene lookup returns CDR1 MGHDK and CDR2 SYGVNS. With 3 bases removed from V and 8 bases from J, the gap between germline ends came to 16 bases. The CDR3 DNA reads TGTGCCAGCAGTGATGGCCCGCACCGATTGGGCTACACCTTC. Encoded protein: CASSDGPHRLGYTF.

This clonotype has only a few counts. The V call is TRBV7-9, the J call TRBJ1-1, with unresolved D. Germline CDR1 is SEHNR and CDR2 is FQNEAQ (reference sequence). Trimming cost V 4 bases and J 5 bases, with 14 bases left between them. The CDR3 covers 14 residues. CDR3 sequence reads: CASSSRPRGTEAFF. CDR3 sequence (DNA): TGTGCCAGCAGCTCCAGGCCTCGGGGAACTGAAGCTTTCTTT.

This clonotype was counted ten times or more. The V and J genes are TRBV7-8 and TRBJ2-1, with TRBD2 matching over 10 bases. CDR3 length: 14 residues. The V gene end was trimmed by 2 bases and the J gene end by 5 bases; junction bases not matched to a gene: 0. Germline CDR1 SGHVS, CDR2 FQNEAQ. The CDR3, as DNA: TGTGCCAGCAGCTTACTAGCGGGAGACAATGAGCAGTTCTTC. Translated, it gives CASSLLAGDNEQFF.

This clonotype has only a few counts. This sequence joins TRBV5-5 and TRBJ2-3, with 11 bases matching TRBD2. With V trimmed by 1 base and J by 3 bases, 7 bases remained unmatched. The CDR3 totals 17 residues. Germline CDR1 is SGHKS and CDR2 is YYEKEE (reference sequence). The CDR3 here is CASSLFLTSGTTDTQYF. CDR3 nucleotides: TGTGCCAGCAGCTTGTTTCTGACTAGCGGGACAACAGATACGCAGTATTTT.

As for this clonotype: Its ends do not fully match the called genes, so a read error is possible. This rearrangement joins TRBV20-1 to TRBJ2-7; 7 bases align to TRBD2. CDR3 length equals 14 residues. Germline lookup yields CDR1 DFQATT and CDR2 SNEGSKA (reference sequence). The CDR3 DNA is TGCTGTGCTAGAGATATCCAGCGGGATTACGAGCAGTACTTC. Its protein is CCARDIQRDYEQYF.

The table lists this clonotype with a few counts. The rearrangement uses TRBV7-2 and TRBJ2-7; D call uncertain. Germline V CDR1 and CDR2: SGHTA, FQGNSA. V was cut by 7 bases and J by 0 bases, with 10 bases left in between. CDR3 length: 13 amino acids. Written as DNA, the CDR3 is TGTGCCAGCACCCGAGCAACCTCCTACGAGCAGTACTTC. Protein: CASTRATSYEQYF.

CDR3 residues: CASSLWIQGTYEQYF. The CDR3 DNA is TGTGCCAGCAGCTTATGGATCCAGGGGACTTACGAGCAGTACTTC. V gene TRBV11-2 combines with J gene TRBJ2-7; D could derive from TRBD1 or TRBD2 (6 bases each). CDR1 and CDR2 (germline): SGHAT, FQNNGV. This CDR3 comprises 15 residues. V was clipped by 2 bases and J by 4 bases, with 15 bases between them.

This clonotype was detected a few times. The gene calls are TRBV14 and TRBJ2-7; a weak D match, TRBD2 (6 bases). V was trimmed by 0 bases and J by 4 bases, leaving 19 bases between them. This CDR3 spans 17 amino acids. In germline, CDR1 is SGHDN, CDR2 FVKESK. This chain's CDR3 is CASSQDVGGVSQYEQYF. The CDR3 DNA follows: TGTGCCAGCAGCCAAGATGTGGGAGGAGTAAGTCAATACGAGCAGTACTTC.

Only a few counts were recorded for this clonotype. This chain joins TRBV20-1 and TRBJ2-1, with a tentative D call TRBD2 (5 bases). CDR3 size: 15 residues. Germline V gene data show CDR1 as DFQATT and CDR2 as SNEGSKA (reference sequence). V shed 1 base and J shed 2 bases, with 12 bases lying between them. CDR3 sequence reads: CSARATGKPYNEQFF. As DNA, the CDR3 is TGCAGTGCTAGAGCTACCGGGAAGCCCTACAATGAGCAGTTCTTC.

The CDR3 region has the DNA TGTGCCAGCAGCTTGAACAGGGGTCTCGACTATGGCTACACCTTC. Amino acid sequence: CASSLNRGLDYGYTF. J is TRBJ1-2 and V is TRBV5-4, with 7 nucleotides matching TRBD1. The CDR3 loop spans 15 amino acids. The germline CDR1 and CDR2 sequences are SGHNT and YYREEE (reference sequence). With 1 base clipped from V and 3 bases from J, the junction kept 6 bases outside the gene matches.

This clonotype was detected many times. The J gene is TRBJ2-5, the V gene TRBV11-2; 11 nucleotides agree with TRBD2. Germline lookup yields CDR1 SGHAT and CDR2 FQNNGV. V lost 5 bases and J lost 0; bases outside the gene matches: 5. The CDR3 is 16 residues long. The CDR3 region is CASSETSGRYQETQYF. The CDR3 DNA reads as TGTGCCAGCAGCGAAACTAGCGGGAGATACCAAGAGACCCAGTACTTC. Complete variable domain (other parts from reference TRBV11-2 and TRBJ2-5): EAGVAQSPRYKIIEKRQSVAFWCNPISGHATLYWYQQILGQGPKLLIQFQNNGVVDDSQLPKDRFSAERLKGVDSTLKIQPAKLEDSAVYLCASSETSGRYQETQYFGPGTRLLVL.

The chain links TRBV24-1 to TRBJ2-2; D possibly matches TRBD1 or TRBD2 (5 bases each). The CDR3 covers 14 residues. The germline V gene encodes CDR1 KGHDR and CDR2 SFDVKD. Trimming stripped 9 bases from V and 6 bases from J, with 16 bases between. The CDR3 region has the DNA TGTGCCACCGAGGGACCCGAGGCCGCCGGGGAGCTGTTTTTT. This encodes CATEGPEAAGELFF.

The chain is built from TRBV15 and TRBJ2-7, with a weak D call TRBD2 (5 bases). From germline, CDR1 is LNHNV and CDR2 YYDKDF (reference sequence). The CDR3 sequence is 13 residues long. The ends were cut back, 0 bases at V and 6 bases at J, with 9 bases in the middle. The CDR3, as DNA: TGTGCCACCAGCAGAGATTTGAGGGTCGAGCAGTACTTC. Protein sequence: CATSRDLRVEQYF.

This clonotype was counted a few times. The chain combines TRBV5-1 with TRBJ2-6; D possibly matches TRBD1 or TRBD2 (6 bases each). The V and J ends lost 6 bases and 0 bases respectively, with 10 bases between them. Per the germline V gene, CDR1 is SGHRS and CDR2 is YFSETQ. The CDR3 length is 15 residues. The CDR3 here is CASTWGASGANVLTF. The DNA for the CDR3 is TGCGCCAGCACATGGGGGGCCTCTGGGGCCAACGTCCTGACTTTC.

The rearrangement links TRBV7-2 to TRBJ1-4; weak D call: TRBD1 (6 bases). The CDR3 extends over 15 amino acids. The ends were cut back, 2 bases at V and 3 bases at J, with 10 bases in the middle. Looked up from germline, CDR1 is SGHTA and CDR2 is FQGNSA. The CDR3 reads CASSLQGLSNEKLFF. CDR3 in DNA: TGTGCCAGCAGCTTACAGGGGCTGTCTAATGAAAAACTGTTTTTT.

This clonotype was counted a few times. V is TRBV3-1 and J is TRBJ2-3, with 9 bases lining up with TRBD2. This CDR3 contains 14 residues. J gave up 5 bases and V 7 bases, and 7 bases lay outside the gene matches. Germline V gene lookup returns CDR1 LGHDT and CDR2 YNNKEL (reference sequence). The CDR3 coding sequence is TGTGCCAGCACCAGTAGCGGGAGCGAAGATACGCAGTATTTT. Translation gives CASTSSGSEDTQYF.